This is a list of T cell receptor beta chains from one sample in a study of cytomegalovirus exposure and HLA in healthy donors. Assay: immunoSEQ multiplex PCR; the TCRdb copy retains only in-frame clones and omits some. Of about 360,000 clones listed, 70% to 90% are singletons. Sequenced input: PBMCs. The receptors shown here come from a woman aged 18-29 years in good health and CMV-seronegative. Each CDR3 is given with its conserved first and last residue. A D gene is named only where the DNA matches it firmly. Where a row states a size, it is once, few, many or the class of an expanded clone; other rows omit it.

>TRBD1|NA|TRBJ2-3|TRBV19
CASSIAGQSTDTQYF
TGTGCCAGTAGTATAGCGGGACAGAGCACAGATACGCAGTATTTT
>TRBD1|once|TRBJ1-3|TRBV29-1
CSARGGYSSGNTIYF
TGCAGCGCACGAGGGGGCTATAGCTCTGGAAACACCATATATTTT
>NA|NA|TRBJ2-7|TRBV5-1
CASSLAVGPGSYEQYF
TGCGCCAGCAGCTTGGCCGTAGGTCCCGGGTCCTACGAGCAGTACTTC
>NA|NA|TRBJ2-2|TRBV19
CASRGAVIANTGELFF
TGTGCCAGTAGAGGGGCAGTTATCGCGAACACCGGGGAGCTGTTTTTT
>NA|NA|TRBJ2-3|TRBV5-1
CASSLLGRPLTFTSTDTQYF
TGCGCCAGCAGCTTACTAGGACGGCCCTTGACCTTTACTAGCACAGATACGCAGTATTTT
>TRBD2|NA|TRBJ2-2|TRBV7-6
CASSLGTSGQTGELFF
TGTGCCAGCAGCTTAGGGACTAGCGGGCAGACCGGGGAGCTGTTTTTT
>NA|NA|TRBJ1-3|TRBV27
CASRSQAERAIYF
TGTGCCAGCAGATCACAGGCGGAAAGGGCCATATATTTT
>TRBD2|NA|TRBJ2-7|TRBV28
CASSVPLAGLHEQYF
TGTGCCAGCAGTGTCCCACTAGCGGGATTACACGAGCAGTACTTC
>NA|NA|TRBJ2-5|TRBV9
CASSVGGGAGETQYF
TGTGCCAGCAGCGTAGGAGGGGGGGCCGGGGAGACCCAGTACTTC
>NA|NA|TRBJ2-3|TRBV10-2
CASSESTTDTQYF
TGCGCCAGCAGTGAGTCGACTACAGATACGCAGTATTTT
>TRBD2|once|TRBJ2-2|TRBV5-6
CASSLKGLAINTGELFF
TGTGCCAGCAGCTTGAAGGGACTAGCGATTAACACCGGGGAGCTGTTTTTT
>TRBD1|NA|TRBJ1-1|TRBV29-1
CSVQGATEAFF
TGCAGCGTGCAGGGGGCAACTGAAGCTTTCTTT
>NA|NA|TRBJ2-5|TRBV29-1
CSVEDFGGARETQYF
TGCAGCGTTGAAGATTTTGGGGGGGCGCGGGAGACCCAGTACTTC
>TRBD2|NA|TRBJ2-1|TRBV7-8
CASSLWGERELYNEQFF
TGTGCCAGCAGCTTATGGGGAGAGCGGGAGCTTTACAATGAGCAGTTCTTC
>NA|NA|TRBJ1-4|TRBV6-5
CASSYGAATNEKLFF
TGTGCCAGCAGTTACGGAGCTGCAACTAATGAAAAACTGTTTTTT
>TRBD1|NA|TRBJ2-7|TRBV19
CASRRTGEAEQYF
TGTGCCAGTAGAAGGACAGGGGAGGCCGAGCAGTACTTC
>TRBD2|once|TRBJ2-7|TRBV2
CASSDKAGALGYEQYF
TGTGCCAGCAGTGATAAAGCGGGAGCTTTGGGCTACGAGCAGTACTTC
>NA|NA|TRBJ2-2|TRBV6-1
CASAMGQPNTGELFF
TGTGCCAGCGCCATGGGGCAACCGAACACCGGGGAGCTGTTTTTT
>TRBD2|NA|TRBJ2-3|TRBV7-6
CASSLVPSLAGYTDTQYF
TGTGCCAGCAGCTTAGTTCCCTCCCTAGCGGGCTACACAGATACGCAGTATTTT
>NA|NA|TRBJ2-2|TRBV30
CAWSVLAPITGELFF
TGTGCCTGGAGTGTACTTGCGCCGATCACCGGGGAGCTGTTTTTT
>NA|few|TRBJ2-5|TRBV18
CASSPGAGETQYF
TGTGCCAGCTCACCAGGGGCCGGGGAGACCCAGTACTTC
>NA|NA|TRBJ1-2|TRBV25-1
CASRGLLQDSNVYGYTF
TGTGCCAGCAGAGGACTCTTACAGGACAGTAATGTCTATGGCTACACCTTC
>NA|once|TRBJ1-5|TRBV30
CAWSLGDSSNQPQHF
TGTGCCTGGAGTTTGGGTGACAGTAGCAATCAGCCCCAGCATTTT
>NA|NA|TRBJ1-5|TRBV7-9
CASSLGQSNQPQHF
TGTGCCAGCAGCCTTGGACAGAGCAATCAGCCCCAGCATTTT
>NA|NA|TRBJ2-6|TRBV19
CASSLGSGANVLTF
TGTGCCAGTAGTCTCGGCTCTGGGGCCAACGTCCTGACTTTC
>NA|NA|TRBJ1-2|TRBV28
CASSFPLQDGYTF
TGTGCCAGCAGTTTCCCGCTGCAGGATGGCTACACCTTC
>TRBD2|NA|TRBJ2-1|TRBV7-9
CASSRTSGAYNEQFF
TGTGCCAGCAGCCGGACTAGCGGAGCCTACAATGAGCAGTTCTTC
>NA|many|TRBJ2-7|TRBV5-5
CASSSLGVDEQYF
TGTGCCAGCAGCTCGCTCGGGGTCGACGAGCAGTACTTC
>NA|NA|TRBJ1-2|TRBV27
CASSSNRAGYTF
TGTGCCAGCAGTTCGAACAGGGCTGGCTACACCTTC
>TRBD2|NA|TRBJ2-7|TRBV4-1
CASSQVAGVSSYEQYF
TGCGCCAGCAGCCAGGTAGCGGGAGTAAGTTCCTACGAGCAGTACTTC
>TRBD1|NA|TRBJ1-6|TRBV18
CASSSETGTARSPLHF
TGTGCCAGCTCATCAGAGACCGGGACAGCTAGATCACCCCTCCACTTT
>TRBD2|few|TRBJ2-5|TRBV11-3
CASSGAGERETQYF
TGTGCCAGCAGCGGAGCGGGGGAGCGGGAGACCCAGTACTTC
>NA|NA|TRBJ2-1|TRBV11-2
CASSLDPGSEQFF
TGTGCCAGCAGCTTAGATCCGGGATCTGAGCAGTTCTTC
>NA|NA|TRBJ2-6|TRBV7-2
CASTLTGSGANVLTF
TGTGCCAGCACCCTAACGGGGTCTGGGGCCAACGTCCTGACTTTC
>NA|few|TRBJ1-4|TRBV4-2
CASSQGRGSNEKLFF
TGTGCCAGCAGCCAAGGCCGGGGGAGTAATGAAAAACTGTTTTTT
>TRBD2|NA|TRBJ2-1|TRBV19
CASSNSGSINEQFF
TGTGCCAGTAGTAATAGCGGGAGTATTAATGAGCAGTTCTTC
>NA|NA|TRBJ2-7|TRBV7-7
CASSLSASTYEQYF
TGTGCCAGCAGCTTATCCGCATCTACCTACGAGCAGTACTTC
>NA|NA|TRBJ2-7|TRBV7-9
CASSHADYEQYF
TGTGCCAGCAGCCATGCAGACTACGAGCAGTACTTC
>NA|once|TRBJ1-2|TRBV6-1
CASSRTRDTLYGYTF
TGTGCCAGCAGCAGGACCCGGGACACACTCTATGGCTACACCTTC
>TRBD1|NA|TRBJ2-5|TRBV6-4
CASSSIPGQGPETQYF
TGTGCCAGCAGTTCCATTCCGGGACAGGGACCGGAGACCCAGTACTTC
>NA|NA|TRBJ1-2|TRBV28
CASTTTENYGYTF
TGTGCCAGCACTACGACAGAGAACTATGGCTACACCTTC
>NA|NA|TRBJ1-1|TRBV27
CASSFFRGNTEAFF
TGTGCCAGCAGTTTTTTCAGGGGGAACACTGAAGCTTTCTTT
>NA|NA|TRBJ2-1|TRBV5-1
CASSTNRLGNEQFF
TGCGCCAGCAGCACTAACCGACTAGGGAATGAGCAGTTCTTC
>NA|NA|TRBJ1-1|TRBV27
CASRPARELEAFF
TGTGCCAGCCGACCGGCACGGGAACTCGAAGCTTTCTTT
>NA|once|TRBJ1-2|TRBV6-1
CASSDERGLVDGYTF
TGTGCCAGCAGTGACGAGCGCGGTTTGGTAGATGGCTACACCTTC